The entry that follows covers one TCR beta chain sequence. A TCRbeta library incorporating unique molecular identifiers was prepared. MiXCR was run by TCRdb on the PCR reads, yielding one entry per CDR3 protein. The sample contains about 980,000 distinct CDR3 sequences, 25% to 30% of which appear only once. The data belong to a study of T-cell reconstitution after alpha-beta-depleted transplantation in children. Sequenced here: PBMCs, mostly from graft donor cells, sampled 360 days after TCRalphabeta/CD19-depleted stem cell transplant. The sequence derives from a boy under three years old who had a stem cell transplant for SCID, so the T cells may come from the graft donor.

The CDR3 DNA sequence: TGCGCCAGCAGCCAAGATTCTGGGCCCAACAATCAGCCCCAGCATTTT. Its translation: CASSQDSGPNNQPQHF. V and J are TRBV4-3 and TRBJ1-5; D remains ambiguous. The germline V gene encodes CDR1 LGHNA and CDR2 YSLEER. V was trimmed by 0 bases and J by 3 bases, leaving 12 bases between them. This CDR3 region has 16 residues.